Here is one T cell receptor beta chain with its context. This clone is a singleton in its sample. The antigen it recognizes is unknown. Base-call qualities are not available, and no considerably larger clone is one nucleotide away. Participants in the prospective study were enrolled through a virtual design, were aged roughly 18 to 90 years, and lived in 24 United States geographic areas. Cohort assignment in the prospective study relied on participant-reported clinical history from a screening survey and a study questionnaire. Recovered participants in ImmuneRACE Cohort 3 were defined as having two consecutive negative NP/OP PCR tests, clearance from a healthcare professional, or resolution of symptoms. In the prospective study, whole blood, serum and a nasopharyngeal or oropharyngeal swab were collected from each participant by mobile phlebotomists. Prospective study participants could optionally give additional blood draws and questionnaires over an approximately two-month period. Prospective study blood samples were shipped either frozen or at room temperature before DNA extraction.

TCRbeta CDR3 regions were amplified from genomic DNA using the immunoSEQ Assay, a bias-controlled multiplex PCR. The paper's data handling went like this. The number of nucleated cells in each sample was estimated from the amplification of reference gene primers within the assay. Sequence reads were collapsed and filtered to measure the absolute abundance of every unique TCRbeta CDR3 rearrangement. For each sample, productive Simpson clonality was calculated as the square root of Simpson's diversity index over productive rearrangements. In its TCRdb copy, this immuneACCESS table keeps in-frame sequences only and misses some clones. Where compared with another copy, unresolved V genes explain less than half of these, and the others have no known cause. D and trimming come from the DNA, and the V and J calls and clone size come from that table. This sample is represented by some 250,000 clones; 75% to 90% of them were singletons. The ten largest clones add up to 8.8% of the sample.

CDR1 and CDR2 (KGHSH, LQKENI) derive from the germline V gene. The CDR3 has 17 amino acids, counting the end cysteine and phenylalanine. The only DNA kept is the CDR3, 51 bases in frame from the first base. Trimming accounts for 4 bases at V and 0 bases at J, while the number of junction bases matched to no gene is 4. The data were taken from a study of blood T cell repertoires in COVID-19 (dated by TCRdb to the early 2020s). Broadly, across the study: Samples covering the acute and convalescent phases of COVID-19 were provided by collaborators in the United States, Italy and Spain. The prospective study material was composed of cDNA or gDNA derived from T cells, B-cell-depleted T cells, or PBMCs. The dataset comprised deeply sampled blood TCRbeta repertoires from subjects exposed to, actively infected with, or recovered from COVID-19. The repertoires were made available in a free public database intended to serve as a resource for research on the immune response to SARS-CoV-2. The samples were drawn from two sources: the first 160 participants of the ongoing ImmuneRACE study, and 1,000 to 1,500 subjects contributed by 6 global collaborators. A de-identified subject ID, COVID-19 status, age in years and sex were almost always included in the sample metadata. HLA class I and class II types, where available, came from metadata supplied by the sample provider rather than from assay-based typing. Paper-wide results and their limitations: The amount of clinical and demographic metadata varied by source and participant and was provided uncurated.

Sequenced material: PBMCs or T cells enriched from blood (not recorded which). The chain links TRBV18 with TRBJ2-3, with TRBD2 identical over 13 junction bases. This receptor was identified in a man aged 35 to 55 who had recovered from COVID-19. CDR3 reads: CASSLGTSGTSTDTQYF. The nucleotides are TGTGCCAGCTCACTTGGGACTAGCGGGACTAGCACAGATACGCAGTATTTT.